The 6 T cell receptor beta chains presented below share a single source sample, sequenced in a study of T cell repertoires in cytomegalovirus infection. These receptors are not linked to any known antigen. TCRdb recomputed calls from the reads with MiXCR, one row per CDR3 protein. In the table there are around 570,000 distinct CDR3 sequences, roughly 43% of which are singletons. The source was cultured PBMCs, collected from culture after CMV antigen stimulation. These receptors came from a human donor in good health (CMV status not recorded). Some clones in this sample may be carry-over from other donors' samples.

V is TRBV27 and J is TRBJ2-1; TRBD2 matches at 9 bases. Unmatched junction bases numbered 14, after V lost 2 bases and J lost 9 bases. Germline V gene lookup returns CDR1 MNHEY and CDR2 SMNVEV (reference sequence). CDR3 length equals 17 residues. This CDR3 is CASSLGRERGVTGEQFF. The CDR3 bases are TGTGCCAGCAGTTTAGGGAGGGAGCGGGGGGTCACGGGTGAGCAGTTCTTC.

V is TRBV6-5 and J is TRBJ2-7; either TRBD1 or TRBD2 may supply D (5 bases each). Germline CDR1 and CDR2: MNHEY and SVGAGI. There are 14 residues in the CDR3. V lost 6 bases and J lost 2, with 14 bases in between. The CDR3 here is CASRPPGDPYEQYF. CDR3 bases: TGTGCCAGCAGACCCCCCGGGGACCCCTACGAGCAGTACTTC.

The chain links TRBV12-3 or TRBV12-4 to TRBJ2-5; D tentatively reads TRBD1 or TRBD2 (5 bases each). The CDR3 is 12 residues long. Trimming pared 8 bases from V and 5 bases from J, leaving 12 bases between. CDR3 coding DNA: TGTGCCAGCCGGGACCTCGGGGAGACCCAGTACTTC. This encodes CASRDLGETQYF.

This sequence joins TRBV7-2 and TRBJ2-1, with 9 bases identical to TRBD2. V dropped 1 base and J dropped 8; count of bases not matched to a gene: 6. This CDR3 has 15 residues. Germline V gives CDR1 SGHTA, CDR2 FQGNSA. The CDR3 nucleotides are TGTGCCAGCAGCTTAGGAGGCGGGAGGGTCGATGAGCAGTTCTTC. It translates to CASSLGGGRVDEQFF.

This clonotype was detected only a few times. The chain recombines TRBV5-4 with TRBJ1-2, with D possibly being TRBD1 (6 bases). Germline V lookup: CDR1 SGHNT, CDR2 YYREEE (reference sequence). The CDR3 extends over 14 amino acids. Trimming took 4 bases from V and 7 from J, leaving 17 bases between them. The CDR3 region has the DNA TGTGCCAGCAGCCATACAGGGAATGGGCTTGGCTACACCTTC. Its protein product is CASSHTGNGLGYTF.

The chain is built from TRBV18 and TRBJ2-7; 9 bases are shared with TRBD1. The V segment lost 3 bases and the J segment 0 bases; nucleotides outside the gene matches: 9. Germline CDR1 is KGHSH and CDR2 is LQKENI. CDR3 length: 17 amino acids. This CDR3 reads CASSPRYGTGSSYEQYF. The CDR3 bases are TGTGCCAGCTCACCTCGGTACGGGACAGGGAGCTCCTACGAGCAGTACTTC.